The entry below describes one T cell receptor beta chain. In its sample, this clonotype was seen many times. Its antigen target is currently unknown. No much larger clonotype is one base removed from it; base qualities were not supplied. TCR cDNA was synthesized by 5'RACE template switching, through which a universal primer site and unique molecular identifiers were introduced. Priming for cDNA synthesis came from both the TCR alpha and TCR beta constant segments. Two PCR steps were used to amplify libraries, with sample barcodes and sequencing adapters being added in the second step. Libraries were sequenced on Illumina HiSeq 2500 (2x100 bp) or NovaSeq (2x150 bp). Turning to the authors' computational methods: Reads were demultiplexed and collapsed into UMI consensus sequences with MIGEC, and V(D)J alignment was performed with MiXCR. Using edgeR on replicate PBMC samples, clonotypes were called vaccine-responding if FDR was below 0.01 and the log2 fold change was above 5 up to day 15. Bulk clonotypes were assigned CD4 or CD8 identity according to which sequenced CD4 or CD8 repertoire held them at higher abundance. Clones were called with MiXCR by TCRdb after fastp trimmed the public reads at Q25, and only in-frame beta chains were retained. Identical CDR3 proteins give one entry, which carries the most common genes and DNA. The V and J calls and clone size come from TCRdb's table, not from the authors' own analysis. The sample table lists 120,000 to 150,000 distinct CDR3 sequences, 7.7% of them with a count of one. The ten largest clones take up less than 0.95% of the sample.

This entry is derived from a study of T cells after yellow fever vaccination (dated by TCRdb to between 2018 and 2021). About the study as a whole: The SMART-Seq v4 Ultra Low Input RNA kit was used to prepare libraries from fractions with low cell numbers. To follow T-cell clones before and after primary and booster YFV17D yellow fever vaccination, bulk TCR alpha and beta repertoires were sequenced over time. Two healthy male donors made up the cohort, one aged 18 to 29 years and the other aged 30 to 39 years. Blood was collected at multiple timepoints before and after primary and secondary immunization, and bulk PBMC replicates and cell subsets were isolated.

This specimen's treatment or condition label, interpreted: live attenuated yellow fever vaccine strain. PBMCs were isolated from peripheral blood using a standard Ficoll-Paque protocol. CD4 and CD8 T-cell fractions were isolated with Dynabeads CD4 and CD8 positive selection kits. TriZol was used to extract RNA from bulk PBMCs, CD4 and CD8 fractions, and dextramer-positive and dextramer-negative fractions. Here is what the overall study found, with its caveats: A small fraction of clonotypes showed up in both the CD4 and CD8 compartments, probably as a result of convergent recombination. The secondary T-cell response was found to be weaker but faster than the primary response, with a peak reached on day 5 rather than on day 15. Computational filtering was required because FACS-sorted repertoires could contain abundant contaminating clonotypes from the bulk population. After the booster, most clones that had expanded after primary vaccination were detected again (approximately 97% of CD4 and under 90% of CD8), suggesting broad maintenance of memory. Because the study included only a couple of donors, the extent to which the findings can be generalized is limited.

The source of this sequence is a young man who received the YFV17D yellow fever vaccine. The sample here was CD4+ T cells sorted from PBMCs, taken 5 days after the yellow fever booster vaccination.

The DNA is as follows: TGTGCCAGCAGCTTAGGGGGCGACAGATCTTGGGGCTACACCTTC. Its protein is CASSLGGDRSWGYTF. The rearrangement joined TRBV7-2 to TRBJ1-2; the D region possibly corresponds to TRBD1 (5 bases align). Per the germline V gene, SGHTA is the CDR1 and FQGNSA is the CDR2. Its CDR3 holds 15 amino acids, cysteine through phenylalanine. This entry keeps only the CDR3 DNA: 45 bases, framed from base 1. Deletion took 1 base off V and 8 bases off J, with a span of 17 bases between the germline ends.